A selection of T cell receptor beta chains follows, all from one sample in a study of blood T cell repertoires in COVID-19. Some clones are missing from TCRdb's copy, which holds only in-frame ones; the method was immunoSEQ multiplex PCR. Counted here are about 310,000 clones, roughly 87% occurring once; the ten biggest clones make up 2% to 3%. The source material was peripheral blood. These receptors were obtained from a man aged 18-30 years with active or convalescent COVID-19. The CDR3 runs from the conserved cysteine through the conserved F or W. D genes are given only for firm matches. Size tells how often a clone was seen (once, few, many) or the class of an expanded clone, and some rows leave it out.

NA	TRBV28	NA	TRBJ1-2	TGTGCCAGCAGCCGTTTGGGTAGGAGCCAAATGGGTGGCTACACCTTC	CASSRLGRSQMGGYTF
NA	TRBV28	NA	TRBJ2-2	TGTGCCAGCAGCCCAGCAGGCGTCACCGGGGAGCTGTTTTTT	CASSPAGVTGELFF
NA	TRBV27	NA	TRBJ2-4	TGTGCCAGCTCGGAGGGTAACATTCAGTACTTC	CASSEGNIQYF
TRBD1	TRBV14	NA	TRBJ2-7	TGTGCCAGCAGCCAAGTAGGACAGGGGGCTGGCGAGCAGTACTTC	CASSQVGQGAGEQYF
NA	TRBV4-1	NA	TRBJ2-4	TGCGCCAGCAGCCAGAACCGGGGTCTCCAAAACATTCAGTACTTC	CASSQNRGLQNIQYF
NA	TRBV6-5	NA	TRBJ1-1	TGTGCCAGCAGTTTGACAGAAAACACTGAAGCTTTCTTT	CASSLTENTEAFF
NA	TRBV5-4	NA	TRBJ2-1	TGTGCCAGCAGCCCCCCGCTCAGGGGAAATGAGCAGTTCTTC	CASSPPLRGNEQFF
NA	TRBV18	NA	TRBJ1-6	TGTGCCAGCTCACCAAACCCAGGGGAGGGTTCACCCCTCCACTTT	CASSPNPGEGSPLHF
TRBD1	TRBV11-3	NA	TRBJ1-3	TGTGCCAGCAGCGTCGGACAGGGAAAGTACCCCTACTCTGGAAACACCATATATTTT	CASSVGQGKYPYSGNTIYF
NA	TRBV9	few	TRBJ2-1	TGTGCCAGCAGCTCCCAGGTGGCCGATGAGCAGTTCTTC	CASSSQVADEQFF
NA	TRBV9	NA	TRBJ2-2	TGTGCCAGCAGCGTCCCGAGTATTCCAGGGGCGACCGGGGAGCTGTTTTTT	CASSVPSIPGATGELFF
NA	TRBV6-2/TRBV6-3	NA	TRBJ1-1	TGTGCCAGCAGTTACTTTCTGTCTAGACGGAACACTGAAGCTTTCTTT	CASSYFLSRRNTEAFF